This TCR beta chain was sequenced in a study of T-cell memory formation after mild COVID-19 (dated by TCRdb to 2020 to 2023). Notes on the research overall: TCR sequence clusters from the two donors were largely donor specific. In a couple of donors, T-cell clones that expanded and contracted after mild COVID-19 were tracked by sequencing TCRalpha and TCRbeta repertoires over time. Two young, previously healthy adult volunteers made up the cohort, one male and one female. What the authors observed across the whole study: Some responding clones were detected in pre-infection memory, suggesting pre-existing cross-reactive memory T cells joined the SARS-CoV-2 response. Clones contracting from day 15 to 85 had balanced CD4/CD8 phenotypes, while a second wave expanding from day 15 to 37 was biased towards CD4+. The study covered only two mild cases, and larger cohorts including severe cases with pre-infection samples were considered necessary. SARS-CoV-2 specificity was not confirmed for the second-wave clones peaking on day 37. Contracting CD4+ clones turned up mainly in the CM and EM memory subsets, whereas EMRA was where CD8+ clones were enriched.

For CDR1 and CDR2, the germline V gene lists MNHEY and SVGEGT. Trimming at the junction amounts to 10 bases on V and 4 bases on J, and the germline ends lie 17 bases apart. The CDR3, cysteine through valine, is 13 amino acids long. Just CDR3 DNA is preserved here, 39 bases in frame from base 1. Regarding this clonotype: Its recognized antigen is unknown. No quality values exist for individual bases; no much larger clone is one base distant.

Sequencing was performed on an Illumina NovaSeq 6000. Using 5'RACE with constant-segment primers, TCRalpha and TCRbeta cDNA libraries were constructed, with sample barcodes and unique molecular identifiers added in the process. Trizol reagent was used to extract RNA from every sample. Library amplification was performed in two PCR steps, and a second sample barcode and Illumina TruSeq adapters were introduced in the second step. Sequencing of libraries was performed on an Illumina NovaSeq with 2 x 150 bp paired-end reads. The original pipeline was this. With migec v1.2.7, reads were demultiplexed and then collapsed into UMI-guided consensus sequences. With mixcr v2.1.11, UMI consensuses were aligned to TRA and TRB V and J templates and assembled into clonotypes. Expanded or contracted clonotypes were those called significant by both edgeR and NoisET, with noise models trained on biological replicates. For edgeR calls, the thresholds were a false discovery rate-adjusted p below 0.01 and a log2 fold-change of 1. As an exploratory analysis of dynamics, max-normalized trajectories of the 1000 most abundant clonotypes were examined with PCA combined with hierarchical clustering. Separately sequenced CD4+ and CD8+ repertoires were used to assign a CD4 or CD8 phenotype to each responding clone. TCRdb handled the public reads itself, with Q25 trimming in fastp and clone calling in MiXCR, and kept productive beta chains. Each CDR3 protein appears once, grouped with its most common genes and DNA. The V and J calls here are based on TCRdb, not the publication. In all, the sample holds 260,000 or so distinct CDR3 sequences, and approximately 16% of those were seen once. The top ten clonotypes cover around 20% of the sample.

Ficoll-Paque density gradient centrifugation was used to isolate PBMCs. Sequenced input: PBMCs or a T cell subset sorted from them (not recorded which). The receptor was isolated from a man younger than 35 who had mild COVID-19 (a few samples of this study predate the infection). The sample titles of this study are shuffled in the database, so cell type and time point are left out; the donor was told from shared clones. Rearrangement joined TRBV6-2 or TRBV6-3 to TRBJ2-7; no confident D gene assignment can be made. The encoded CDR3 is CATKTTSIYEQYV. The nucleotide sequence reads TGTGCCACTAAGACAACATCAATTTACGAGCAGTACGTC.